This T cell receptor (beta chain) comes out of a study of blood T cell repertoires in COVID-19. Study-level information: In each case, the material was cDNA or gDNA derived from T cells, B-cell-depleted T cells, or PBMCs.

Germline CDR1 reads LNHDA; CDR2 reads SQIVND (reference sequence). This CDR3 contains 15 residues. Germline trimming cut 10 bases from V and 5 bases from J; bases unmatched to any gene: 13. Libraries were prepared by immunoSEQ multiplex PCR; TCRdb keeps only in-frame clonotypes and omits some of them. The table records more than 110,000 clones, roughly four fifths of them present only once. V usage is TRBV19 and J usage is TRBJ2-1, with 8 bases fitting TRBD2. The sample comprised peripheral blood. This receptor was obtained from a woman aged 80 or older with acute or convalescent COVID-19. CDR3 coding DNA: TGTGCCACAACCCCCGGGACTAGAAGAAACAATGAGCAGTTCTTC. As protein: CATTPGTRRNNEQFF.